These 19 T cell receptor gamma chains share one sample of origin, sequenced in a study of γδ T cells in repeated Plasmodium falciparum infection. Vgamma9/Vdelta2+ and Vdelta2-negative gammadelta T cells were flow-sorted from PBMC for bulk sequencing. TCRdb re-called clones from the multiplex PCR reads using CATT. The sample consists of more than 4,000 gamma-chain clones, 3% to 4% of them appearing once. The sequenced sample consisted of gamma-delta T cells from blood. The receptors shown here come from a pool of human donors (malaria-infected and uninfected, not separated).

This clone has more than one count but fewer than ten. Distinct nucleotide sequences in the sample also encode this CDR3. This rearrangement joins TRGV9 to TRGJP. The J gene was not available in TCRdb and was assigned here by matching the DNA to germline segments. The junction had 11 bases not matched to a gene; V was cut back by 2 bases and J by 4 bases. The CDR3 contains 19 residues. Germline V gives CDR1 GITISATS, CDR2 ISYDGTV (reference sequence). CDR3 loop: CALWEGGERQELGKKIKVF. The CDR3, as DNA: TGTGCCTTGTGGGAGGGAGGGGAGAGACAAGAGTTGGGCAAAAAAATCAAGGTATTT.

This clone came up a few times. TCRdb assigns this DNA the protein of a much larger clone, which departs from its translation at residue 15; this likely reflects a read error, and the protein shown comes from translating the DNA. V gene TRGV9 was called; the J gene was not. CDR3 length: 17 amino acids. Germline V gene sequence: CDR1 GITISATS, CDR2 ISYDGTV (reference sequence). CDR3 DNA sequence: TGTGCCTTGTGGGAGCCAAAACAAGAGTTGGGCAAAAAAATCGAGGTATTT. Amino acids: CALWEPKQELGKKIEVF.

In this sample, this clone turned up many times. The chain employs TRGV9 and TRGJP1. Here the J gene was assigned by germline matching of the DNA, as TCRdb has none. V lost 2 bases, J lost 3 bases, and 9 bases stayed unmatched. The CDR3 covers 16 residues. Germline V lookup: CDR1 GITISATS, CDR2 ISYDGTV (reference sequence). The CDR3 is CALWEALGSTGWFKIF. The DNA of the CDR3 is TGTGCCTTGTGGGAGGCCCTGGGGTCCACTGGTTGGTTCAAGATATTT.

This clone was detected only a few times. The listed TCRdb protein conflicts with the DNA translation at residue 7, and the protein shown is translated directly from the DNA. The V and J genes are TRGV9 and TRGJP. J lost 4 bases, V lost 2 bases, and 5 bases had no gene match. Germline V gene lookup returns CDR1 GITISATS and CDR2 ISYDGTV (reference sequence). The CDR3 is made up of 17 amino acids. Here the CDR3 reads CALWEAPQELGKKIKVF. CDR3 in DNA: TGTGCCTTGTGGGAGGCCCCACAAGAGTTGGGCAAAAAAATCAAGGTATTT.

This clone was picked up many times. Different DNA sequences within this sample yield the same CDR3. V gene TRGV9 combines with J gene TRGJP. The CDR3 is made up of 17 amino acids. V was clipped by 0 bases and J by 7 bases; unmatched bases: 6. Germline V gene lookup returns CDR1 GITISATS and CDR2 ISYDGTV (reference sequence). CDR3 residues: CALWEVRAELGKKIKVF. The CDR3 DNA follows: TGTGCCTTGTGGGAGGTGCGAGCTGAGTTGGGCAAAAAAATCAAGGTATTT.

Note on this clone: The protein given by TCRdb reflects a much larger clone and differs at residue 11 from this DNA's translation, likely from a read error; the protein shown is the DNA's translation. This chain links TRGV4 with TRGJP1. The CDR3 runs to 17 residues. Germline values: CDR1 EGSTGY, CDR2 YDSYTSSV. The CDR3 DNA follows: TGTGCCACCTGGGATGGGCGGCCATATACCGCTGGTTGGTTCAAGATATTT. Translating it yields CATWDGRPYTAGWFKIF.

On this clone: A read error likely explains this, since a far larger clone differs by one base. This same CDR3 is encoded by further DNA sequences in the sample. This sequence joins TRGV9 and TRGJP. Assignment of the J gene here rests on matching the DNA to germline, because TCRdb gives none. The CDR3 extends over 17 amino acids. CDR1 is GITISATS, CDR2 ISYDGTV, per germline (reference sequence). The trim removed 4 bases at V and 9 bases at J, leaving 12 bases unmatched. DNA for the CDR3: TGTGCCTTGTGGGATCAGGGGGAAGGGTTGGGCAAAAAAATCAAGGTATTT. It translates to CALWDQGEGLGKKIKVF.

A remark on this clone: No DNA is shown, since the ends of the CDR3 on it are uncertain; the CDR3 is the one TCRdb lists. There is no J gene call, but TRGV9 is given as the V gene. Germline V gives CDR1 GITISATS, CDR2 ISYDGTV (reference sequence). The CDR3 extends over 34 residues, inclusive of both ends. CDR3 sequence reads: CASDSGSWRIIIRNSLAVEQHLLSQVSIGRIQHF.

Of note for this clone: A read error is likely here: a far larger clone is one base away. This CDR3 is also generated by other DNA sequences in the sample. V is TRGV9 and J is TRGJP. The CDR3 covers 17 residues. Germline CDR1 is GITISATS and CDR2 is ISYDGTV (reference sequence). CDR3 sequence: CALWEVTQELGKKIKVF. The DNA for the CDR3 is TGTGCCTTGTGGGAGGTGACTCAAGAGTTGGGAAAAAAAATCAAGGTATTT.

As to this clone: This DNA translates differently at residue 11 from the TCRdb protein, which is that of a much larger clone; a read error is likely, and the protein shown is the DNA's own translation. For the V gene the call is TRGV3; the J gene has no call. CDR1 VTNTFY and CDR2 YDVSTARD come from the germline V gene (reference sequence). CDR3 length: 13 residues. This CDR3 reads CATWYEARYKRLF. In nucleotides, the CDR3 is TGTGCCACCTGGTACGAGGCACGTTATAAGAGACTCTTT.

Worth noting for this clone: The protein given by TCRdb reflects a much larger clone and differs at residue 5 from this DNA's translation, likely from a read error; the protein shown is the DNA's translation. The V call is TRGV9, the J call TRGJP. Looked up from germline, CDR1 is GITISATS and CDR2 is ISYDGTV (reference sequence). This CDR3 has 17 residues. For the CDR3, the DNA is TGTGCCTTGTGGGTGGTGCGATTTGAGTTGGGCAAAAAAATCAAGGTATTT. Translating it yields CALWVVRFELGKKIKVF.

This clone has only a few counts. Translating this DNA gives a protein that differs at residue 5 from the TCRdb one, which belongs to a much larger clone; a read error is likely, and the protein shown is this translation. This chain joins TRGV2 and TRGJ1 or TRGJ2. TCRdb does not report a J gene; here it was assigned by matching the DNA to germline references. The CDR3 spans 12 residues. CDR1 is EGSNGY, CDR2 YDSYNSKV, per germline. CDR3 nucleotide sequence: TGTGCCACCTGGAACGGGTATTATAAGAAACTCTTT. Protein sequence: CATWNGYYKKLF.

In this sample, this clone is large. This sample includes further DNA sequences coding for the same CDR3. V and J are TRGV9 and TRGJP. V was pared by 6 bases and J by 3 bases, with 2 bases of the junction left unmatched. The CDR3 runs 15 residues. CDR1 is GITISATS, CDR2 ISYDGTV, per germline (reference sequence). CDR3 loop: CALWSQELGKKIKVF. For the CDR3, the DNA is TGTGCCTTGTGGTCGCAAGAGTTGGGCAAAAAAATCAAGGTATTT.

Worth noting for this clone: A far larger clone is a single base away, which makes a read error likely. The identical CDR3 is also encoded by other nucleotide sequences in the sample. The V gene is TRGV3; the J gene was not called. CDR1 VTNTFY and CDR2 YDVSTARD come from the germline V gene (reference sequence). The CDR3 length is 13 residues. The CDR3 DNA follows: TGTGCCACCTGGTACGAGGCACGTTATAAGAAGCTCTTT. It encodes CATWYEARYKKLF.

On this clone: TCRdb's entry gives the protein of a much larger clone, which mismatches this DNA's translation at residues 8 and 15, likely from a read error; the protein reported here is translated from the DNA. The J segment was not called; the V segment is TRGV9. The CDR3 consists of 17 residues. CDR1 GITISATS and CDR2 ISYDGTV come from the germline V gene (reference sequence). CDR3 in amino acids: CALWEVREELGKKIEVF. DNA for the CDR3: TGTGCCTTGTGGGAGGTGAGGGAAGAGTTGGGCAAAAAAATCGAGGTATTT.

Concerning this clone itself: TCRdb records a much larger clone's protein for this DNA, with a difference at residue 11 that likely arises from a read error; the protein given is the translation of the DNA. A V gene of TRGV3 was called, but no J gene was assigned. CDR1 and CDR2 (germline): VTNTFY, YDVSTARD (reference sequence). The CDR3 covers 13 residues. The CDR3 DNA sequence: TGTGCCACCTGGTACGAGGCACGTTATAAGGAACTCTTT. Its translation is CATWYEARYKELF.

Comments on this clone: TCRdb attributes to this sequence the protein of a much larger clone, which differs from the DNA translation at residue 2; a read error is likely, and the protein displayed is translated from the DNA. CDR3 sequence reads: CTLWEVQQELGKKIKVF. CDR3 coding DNA: TGTACCTTGTGGGAGGTACAACAAGAGTTGGGCAAAAAAATCAAGGTATTT. The V call is TRGV9, the J call TRGJP. Germline CDR1 is GITISATS and CDR2 is ISYDGTV (reference sequence). This CDR3 region has 17 residues.

This clone appeared a few times. A single base is all that separates this from a far larger clone, so a read error is likely. The same CDR3 can be traced to other DNA sequences in this sample. The J gene was not called, though the V gene is TRGV9. The CDR3 loop spans 16 amino acids. In germline, CDR1 is GITISATS, CDR2 ISYDGTV (reference sequence). The CDR3 DNA reads as TGTGCCTTGTGGGAGGTCGAGGCCCATCCTTATTATAAGAAACTCTTC. Residues: CALWEVEAHPYYKKLF.

This clone was found a few times. The protein TCRdb gives is from a much larger clone and does not agree with this DNA's translation at residue 5, likely a read error; the protein shown here comes from the DNA. This chain links TRGV9 with TRGJP. The J gene, missing from TCRdb, was assigned here through DNA to germline matching. The CDR3 totals 15 residues. CDR1 is GITISATS, CDR2 ISYDGTV, per germline (reference sequence). CDR3 sequence (DNA): TGTGCCTTGTGGGGGGTGCGGATGGGCAAAAAAATCAAGGTATTT. Translated: CALWGVRMGKKIKVF.